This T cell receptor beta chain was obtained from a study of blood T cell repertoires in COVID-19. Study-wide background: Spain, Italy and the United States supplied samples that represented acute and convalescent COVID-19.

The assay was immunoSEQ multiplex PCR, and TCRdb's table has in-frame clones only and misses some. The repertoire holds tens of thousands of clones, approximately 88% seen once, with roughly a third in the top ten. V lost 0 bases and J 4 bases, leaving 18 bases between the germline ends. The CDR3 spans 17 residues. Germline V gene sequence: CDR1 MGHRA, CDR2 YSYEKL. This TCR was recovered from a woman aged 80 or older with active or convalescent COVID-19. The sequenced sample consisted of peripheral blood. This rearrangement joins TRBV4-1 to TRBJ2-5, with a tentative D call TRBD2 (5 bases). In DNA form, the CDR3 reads TGCGCCAGCAGCCAAGAAAGGGTAGGCGTAGAGGGAGAGACCCAGTACTTC. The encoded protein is CASSQERVGVEGETQYF.